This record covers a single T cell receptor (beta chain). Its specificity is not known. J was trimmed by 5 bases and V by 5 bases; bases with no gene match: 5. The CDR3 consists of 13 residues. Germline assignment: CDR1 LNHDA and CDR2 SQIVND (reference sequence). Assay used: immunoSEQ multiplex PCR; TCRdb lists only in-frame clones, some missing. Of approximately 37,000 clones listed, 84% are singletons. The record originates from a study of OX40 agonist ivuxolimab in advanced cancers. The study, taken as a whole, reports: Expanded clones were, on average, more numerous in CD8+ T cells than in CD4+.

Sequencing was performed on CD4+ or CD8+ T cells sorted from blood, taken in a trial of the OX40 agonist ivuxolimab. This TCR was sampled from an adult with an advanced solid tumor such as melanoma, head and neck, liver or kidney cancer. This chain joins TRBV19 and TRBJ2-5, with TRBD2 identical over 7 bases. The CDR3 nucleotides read TGTGCCAGTAGTCCCCCCGGGGGGGAGACCCAGTACTTC. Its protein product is CASSPPGGETQYF.